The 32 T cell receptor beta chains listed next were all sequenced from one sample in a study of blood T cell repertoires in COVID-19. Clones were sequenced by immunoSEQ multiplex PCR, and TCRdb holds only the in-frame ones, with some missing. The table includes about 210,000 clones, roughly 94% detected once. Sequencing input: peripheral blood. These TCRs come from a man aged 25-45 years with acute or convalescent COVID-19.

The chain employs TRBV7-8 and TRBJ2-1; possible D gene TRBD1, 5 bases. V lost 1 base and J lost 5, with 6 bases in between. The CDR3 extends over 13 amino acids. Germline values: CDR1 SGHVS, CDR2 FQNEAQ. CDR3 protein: CASSLGQNNEQFF. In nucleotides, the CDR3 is TGTGCCAGCAGCTTAGGACAGAACAATGAGCAGTTCTTC. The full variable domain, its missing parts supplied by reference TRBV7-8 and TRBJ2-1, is GAGVSQSPRYKVAKRGQDVALRCDPISGHVSLFWYQQALGQGPEFLTYFQNEAQLDKSGLPSDRFFAERPEGSVSTLKIQRTQQEDSAVYLCASSLGQNNEQFFGPGTRLTVL.

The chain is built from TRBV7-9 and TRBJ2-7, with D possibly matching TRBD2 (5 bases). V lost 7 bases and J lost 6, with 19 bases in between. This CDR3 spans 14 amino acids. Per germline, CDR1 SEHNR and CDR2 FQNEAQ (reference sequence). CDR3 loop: CASTREPPEAEQYF. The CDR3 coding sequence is TGTGCCAGCACCCGGGAACCGCCAGAAGCCGAGCAGTACTTC.

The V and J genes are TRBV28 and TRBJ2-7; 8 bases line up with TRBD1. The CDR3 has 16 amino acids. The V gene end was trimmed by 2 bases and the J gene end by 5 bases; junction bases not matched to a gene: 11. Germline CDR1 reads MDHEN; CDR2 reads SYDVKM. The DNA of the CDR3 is TGTGCCAGCAGTTTAAGCATTCGAGACAGGGGCCACGAGCAGTACTTC. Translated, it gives CASSLSIRDRGHEQYF.

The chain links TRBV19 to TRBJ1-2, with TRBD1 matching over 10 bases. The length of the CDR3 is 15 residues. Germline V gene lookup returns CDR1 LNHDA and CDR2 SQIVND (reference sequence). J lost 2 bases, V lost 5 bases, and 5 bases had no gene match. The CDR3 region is CASSPRQGANYGYTF. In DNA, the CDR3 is TGTGCCAGTAGTCCACGACAGGGGGCCAACTATGGCTACACCTTC.

CDR3: CASSPKWTGFTGELFF. The DNA for the CDR3 is TGTGCCAGCAGCCCTAAGTGGACAGGGTTTACCGGGGAGCTGTTTTTT. The gene calls are TRBV7-3 and TRBJ2-2; 8 bases are shared with TRBD1. Trimming cost V 5 bases and J 5 bases; bases outside gene matches: 10. The CDR3 totals 16 residues. The germline V gene encodes CDR1 SGHTA and CDR2 FQGTGA.

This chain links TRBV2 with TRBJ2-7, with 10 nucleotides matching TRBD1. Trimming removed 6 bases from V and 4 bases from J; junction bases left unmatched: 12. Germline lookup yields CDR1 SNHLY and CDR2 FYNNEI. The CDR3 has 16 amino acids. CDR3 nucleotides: TGTGCCAGCAGGAGGGAACCGGGACAGGGGATGTACGAGCAGTACTTC. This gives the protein CASRREPGQGMYEQYF.

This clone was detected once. CDR3 in DNA: TGCGCCAGCAGCTTTTCTAGCATGGATACGCAGTATTTT. This sequence encodes CASSFSSMDTQYF. The chain joins TRBV5-1 to TRBJ2-3; the D gene is possibly TRBD2 (5 bases). The CDR3 contains 13 residues. In germline, CDR1 is SGHRS, CDR2 YFSETQ. Deletions cut 2 bases from V and 6 bases from J, with 10 bases between.

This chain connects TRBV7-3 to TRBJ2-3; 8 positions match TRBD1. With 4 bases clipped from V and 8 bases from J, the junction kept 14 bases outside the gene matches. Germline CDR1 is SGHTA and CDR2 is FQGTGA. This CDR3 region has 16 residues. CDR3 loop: CASSSPTTGAKGTQYF. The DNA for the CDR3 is TGTGCCAGCAGCTCTCCCACGACAGGGGCCAAGGGTACGCAGTATTTT.

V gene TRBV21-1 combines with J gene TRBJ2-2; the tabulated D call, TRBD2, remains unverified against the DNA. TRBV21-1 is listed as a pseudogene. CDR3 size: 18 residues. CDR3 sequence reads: CASSKRRGGPPGTGELFF. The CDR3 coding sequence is TGTGCCAGCAGCAAAAGGCGGGGGGGTCCCCCCGGCACCGGGGAGCTGTTTTTT.

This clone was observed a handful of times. The CDR3 sequence is CAGAVTSNSPLHF. In DNA, the CDR3 is TGTGCCGGAGCGGTTACGAGTAATTCACCCCTCCACTTT. The rearrangement links TRBV30 to TRBJ1-6; no definite D call. V lost 8 bases and J lost 6, with 14 bases in between. Germline-derived CDR1 and CDR2 are GTSNPN and SVGIG (reference sequence). CDR3 length: 13 amino acids.

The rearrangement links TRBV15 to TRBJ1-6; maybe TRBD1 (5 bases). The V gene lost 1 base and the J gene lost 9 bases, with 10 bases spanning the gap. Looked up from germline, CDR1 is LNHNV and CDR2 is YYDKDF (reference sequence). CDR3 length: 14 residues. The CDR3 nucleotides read TGTGCCACCAGCAGAGCGCAGGGTTTTTCACCCCTCCACTTT. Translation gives CATSRAQGFSPLHF.

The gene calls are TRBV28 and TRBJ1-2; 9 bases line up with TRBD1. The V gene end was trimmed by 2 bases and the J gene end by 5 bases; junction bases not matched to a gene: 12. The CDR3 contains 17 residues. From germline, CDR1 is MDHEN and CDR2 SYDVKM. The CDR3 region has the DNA TGTGCCAGCAGTTTACGAGAATACAGGGGGCCTTCTTATGGCTACACCTTC. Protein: CASSLREYRGPSYGYTF.

Written as DNA, the CDR3 is TGTGCCAGCAGCCCTGAGATTCTACCAAACTCGAACAATGAGCAGTTCTTC. Translating gives CASSPEILPNSNNEQFF. The rearrangement links TRBV13 to TRBJ2-1; unclear D gene. The CDR3 consists of 17 residues. Deletions cut 5 bases from V and 5 bases from J, with 22 bases between. CDR1 PRHDT and CDR2 FYEKMQ come from the germline V gene (reference sequence).

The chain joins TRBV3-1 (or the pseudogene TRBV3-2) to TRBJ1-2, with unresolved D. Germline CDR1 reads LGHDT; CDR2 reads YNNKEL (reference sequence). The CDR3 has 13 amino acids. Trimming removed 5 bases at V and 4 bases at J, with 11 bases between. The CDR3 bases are TGTGCCAGCAGCGACGGGGTTGGCTATGGCTACACCTTC. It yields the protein CASSDGVGYGYTF.

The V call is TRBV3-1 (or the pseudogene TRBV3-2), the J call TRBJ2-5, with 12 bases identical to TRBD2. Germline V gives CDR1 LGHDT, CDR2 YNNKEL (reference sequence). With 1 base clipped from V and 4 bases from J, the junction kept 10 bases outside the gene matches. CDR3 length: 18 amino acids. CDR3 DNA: TGTGCCAGCAGCCAAGTTCTAGCGGGAGGGCCGACTGGAGAGACCCAGTACTTC. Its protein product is CASSQVLAGGPTGETQYF.

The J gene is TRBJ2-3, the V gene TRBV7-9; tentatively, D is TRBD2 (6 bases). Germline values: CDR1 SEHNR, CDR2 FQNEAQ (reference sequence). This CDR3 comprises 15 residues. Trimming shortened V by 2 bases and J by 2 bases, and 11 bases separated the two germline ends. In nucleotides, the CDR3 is TGTGCCAGCAGCTTAAGGAGGGCTACCACAGATACGCAGTATTTT. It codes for CASSLRRATTDTQYF.

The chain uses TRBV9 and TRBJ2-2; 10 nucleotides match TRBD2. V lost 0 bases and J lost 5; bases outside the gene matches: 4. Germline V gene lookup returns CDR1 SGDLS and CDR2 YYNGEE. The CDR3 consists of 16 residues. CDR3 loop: CASSVGSGGMTGELFF. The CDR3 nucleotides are TGTGCCAGCAGCGTAGGTAGCGGGGGGATGACCGGGGAGCTGTTTTTT.

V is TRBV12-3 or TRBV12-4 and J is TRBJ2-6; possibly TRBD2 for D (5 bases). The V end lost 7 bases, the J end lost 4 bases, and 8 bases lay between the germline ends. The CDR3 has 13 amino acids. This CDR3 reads CASTEGGANVLTF. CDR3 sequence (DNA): TGTGCCAGCACTGAGGGAGGGGCCAACGTCCTGACTTTC.

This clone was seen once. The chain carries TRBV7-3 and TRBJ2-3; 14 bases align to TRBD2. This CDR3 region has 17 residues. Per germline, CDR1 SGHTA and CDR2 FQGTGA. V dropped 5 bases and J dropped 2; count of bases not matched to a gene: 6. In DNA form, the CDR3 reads TGTGCCAGCAGCCCCGGACTAGCGGGGGGATACACAGATACGCAGTATTTT. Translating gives CASSPGLAGGYTDTQYF.

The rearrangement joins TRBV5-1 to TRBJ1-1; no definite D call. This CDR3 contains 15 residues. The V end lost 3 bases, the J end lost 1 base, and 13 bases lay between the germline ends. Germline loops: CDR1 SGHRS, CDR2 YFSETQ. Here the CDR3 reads CASSSLLTENTEAFF. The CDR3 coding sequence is TGCGCCAGCAGCTCTCTCCTCACAGAGAACACTGAAGCTTTCTTT. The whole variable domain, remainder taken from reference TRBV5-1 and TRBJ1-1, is KAGVTQTPRYLIKTRGQQVTLSCSPISGHRSVSWYQQTPGQGLQFLFEYFSETQRNKGNFPGRFSGRQFSNSRSEMNVSTLELGDSALYLCASSSLLTENTEAFFGQGTRLTVV.

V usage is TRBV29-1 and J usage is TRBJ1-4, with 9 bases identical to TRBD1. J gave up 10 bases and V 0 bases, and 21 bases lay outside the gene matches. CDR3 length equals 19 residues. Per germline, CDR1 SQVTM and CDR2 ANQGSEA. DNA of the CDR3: TGCAGCGTTGAAGATCACTCCGGGGACTTTGACAGGGGGTTGGGAAAACTGTTTTTT. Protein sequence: CSVEDHSGDFDRGLGKLFF.

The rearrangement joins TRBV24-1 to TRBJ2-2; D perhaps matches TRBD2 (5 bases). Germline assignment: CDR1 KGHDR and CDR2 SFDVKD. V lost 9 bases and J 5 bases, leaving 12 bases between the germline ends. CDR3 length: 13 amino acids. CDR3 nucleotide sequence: TGTGCCACCTGGGAGAGGCTTACCGGGGAGCTGTTTTTT. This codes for CATWERLTGELFF.

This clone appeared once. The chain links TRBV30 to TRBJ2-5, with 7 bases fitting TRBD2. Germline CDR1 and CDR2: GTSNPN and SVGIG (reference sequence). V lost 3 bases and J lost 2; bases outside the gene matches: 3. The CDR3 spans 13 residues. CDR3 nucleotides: TGTGCCTGGAGGGGTAGCGGGCAAGAGACCCAGTACTTC. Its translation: CAWRGSGQETQYF.

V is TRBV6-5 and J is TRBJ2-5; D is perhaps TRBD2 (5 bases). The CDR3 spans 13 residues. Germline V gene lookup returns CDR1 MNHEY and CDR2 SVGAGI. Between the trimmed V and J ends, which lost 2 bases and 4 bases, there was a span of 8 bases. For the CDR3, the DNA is TGTGCCAGCAGTTACCGGGGAGCAGAGACCCAGTACTTC. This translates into CASSYRGAETQYF.

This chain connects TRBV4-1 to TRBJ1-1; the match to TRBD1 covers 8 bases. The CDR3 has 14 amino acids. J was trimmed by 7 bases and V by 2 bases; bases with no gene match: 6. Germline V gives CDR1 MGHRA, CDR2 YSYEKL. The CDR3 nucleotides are TGCGCCAGCAGCCAATGGCAGGGGGCGGGTGAAGCTTTCTTT. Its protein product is CASSQWQGAGEAFF.

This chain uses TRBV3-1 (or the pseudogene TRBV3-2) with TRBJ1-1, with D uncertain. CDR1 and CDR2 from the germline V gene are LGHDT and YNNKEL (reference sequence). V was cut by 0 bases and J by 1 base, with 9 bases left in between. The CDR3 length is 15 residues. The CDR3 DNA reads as TGTGCCAGCAGCCAAGATTTGGCACAGAACACTGAAGCTTTCTTT. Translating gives CASSQDLAQNTEAFF.

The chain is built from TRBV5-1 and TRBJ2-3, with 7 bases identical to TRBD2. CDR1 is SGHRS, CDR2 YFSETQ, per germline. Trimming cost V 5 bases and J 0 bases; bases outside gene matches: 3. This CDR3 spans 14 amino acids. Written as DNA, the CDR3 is TGCGCCAGCAGACTAGCGCTCAGCACAGATACGCAGTATTTT. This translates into CASRLALSTDTQYF.

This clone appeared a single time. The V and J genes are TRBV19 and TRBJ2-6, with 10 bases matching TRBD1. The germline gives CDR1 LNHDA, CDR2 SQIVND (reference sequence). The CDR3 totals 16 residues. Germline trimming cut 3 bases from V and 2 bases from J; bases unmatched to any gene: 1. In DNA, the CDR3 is TGTGCCAGTAGTATCGGGACAGGGGCTGGGGCCAACGTCCTGACTTTC. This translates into CASSIGTGAGANVLTF.

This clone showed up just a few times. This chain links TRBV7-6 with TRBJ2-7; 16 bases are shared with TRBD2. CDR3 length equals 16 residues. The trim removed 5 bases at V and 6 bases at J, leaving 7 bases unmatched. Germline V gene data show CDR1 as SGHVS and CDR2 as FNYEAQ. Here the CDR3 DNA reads TGTGCCAGCAGCCGCACGGGGACTAGCGGGGGGGTCGAGCAGTACTTC. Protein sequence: CASSRTGTSGGVEQYF.

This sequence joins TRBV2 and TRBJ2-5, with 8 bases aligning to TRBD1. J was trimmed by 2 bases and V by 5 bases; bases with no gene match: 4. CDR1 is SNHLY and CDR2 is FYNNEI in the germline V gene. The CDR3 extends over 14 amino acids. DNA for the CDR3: TGTGCCAGCAGTCGTCAGGGGGCTCAAGAGACCCAGTACTTC. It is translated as CASSRQGAQETQYF. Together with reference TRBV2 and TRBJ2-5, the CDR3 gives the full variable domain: EPEVTQTPSHQVTQMGQEVILRCVPISNHLYFYWYRQILGQKVEFLVSFYNNEISEKSEIFDDQFSVERPDGSNFTLKIRSTKLEDSAMYFCASSRQGAQETQYFGPGTRLLVL.

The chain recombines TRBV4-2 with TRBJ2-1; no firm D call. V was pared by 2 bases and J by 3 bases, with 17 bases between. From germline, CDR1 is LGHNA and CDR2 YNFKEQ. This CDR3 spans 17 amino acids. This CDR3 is CASSQLIDFLGYNEQFF. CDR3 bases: TGTGCCAGCAGCCAACTGATAGACTTCCTCGGCTACAATGAGCAGTTCTTC.

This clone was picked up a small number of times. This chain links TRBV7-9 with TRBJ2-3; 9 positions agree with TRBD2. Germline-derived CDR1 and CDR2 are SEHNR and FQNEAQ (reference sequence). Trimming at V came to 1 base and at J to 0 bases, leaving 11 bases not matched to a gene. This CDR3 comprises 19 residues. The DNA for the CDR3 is TGTGCCAGCAGCTTAGATCTAGCGGGGCCAAATTATAGCACAGATACGCAGTATTTT. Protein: CASSLDLAGPNYSTDTQYF.